The 4 T cell receptor beta chains in this list originate from one sample, sequenced in a study of blood T cell repertoires in COVID-19. The repertoire was sequenced with immunoSEQ multiplex PCR; TCRdb's copy has only in-frame clones and lacks some. The sample lists roughly 100,000 clones, 75% to 90% occurring once. Specimen: peripheral blood. Receptor source: a woman older than 75 with acute or convalescent COVID-19.

This clone was found once. The rearrangement joins TRBV5-4 to TRBJ2-3; D is unresolved. The germline V gene encodes CDR1 SGHNT and CDR2 YYREEE (reference sequence). CDR3 size: 14 residues. V was pared by 1 base and J by 1 base, with 7 bases between. In DNA, the CDR3 is TGTGCCAGCAGCTTGAGAGAAGGCACAGATACGCAGTATTTT. Its translation: CASSLREGTDTQYF.

As concerns this clone: Other DNA variants within this sample encode the same CDR3. The chain combines TRBV11-3 with TRBJ2-7; D is unclear. Germline assignment: CDR1 SGHNT and CDR2 YENEEA. V gave up 2 bases and J gave up 3 bases, with 8 bases separating them. CDR3 length: 13 residues. The CDR3: CASSLNPGYEQYF. The CDR3 DNA follows: TGTGCCAGCAGCTTAAATCCCGGCTACGAGCAGTACTTC.

The chain has TRBV30 and TRBJ2-7, with a weak D call TRBD1 (6 bases). There are 13 residues in the CDR3. CDR1 and CDR2 from the germline V gene are GTSNPN and SVGIG (reference sequence). The V end lost 3 bases, the J end lost 6 bases, and 15 bases lay between the germline ends. The CDR3, as DNA: TGTGCCTGGAGCATGCTGACAGGATCCGAGCAGTACTTC. This encodes CAWSMLTGSEQYF.

The gene calls are TRBV24-1 and TRBJ2-1, with a possible D match to TRBD2 (6 bases). The CDR3 loop spans 14 amino acids. The germline V gene encodes CDR1 KGHDR and CDR2 SFDVKD. Between the trimmed V and J ends, which lost 0 bases and 4 bases, there was a span of 6 bases. DNA of the CDR3: TGTGCCACCAGTGATTTGGGACTATACAATGAGCAGTTCTTC. The encoded protein is CATSDLGLYNEQFF.